The T cell receptor (beta chain) under discussion was sequenced for a study of blood T cells in healthy people across ages. Study-wide findings and caveats: Older age coincided with a roughly linear decline in TCR beta diversity per million T cells.

Sample-barcoded 5' priming and a J-beta primer mix drove a second PCR of roughly 6 to 12 cycles. TCRdb re-called the 5' RACE reads with MiXCR, one entry per CDR3 protein. The data show about 840,000 distinct CDR3 sequences, with just under 30% seen just once and roughly 10% held by the top ten. The V and J ends lost 0 bases and 6 bases respectively, with 18 bases between them. The CDR3 is 17 amino acids. Germline V gene sequence: CDR1 SEHNR, CDR2 FQNEAQ (reference sequence). Details on this clonotype: Its specificity is not known.

Sample donors were healthy Caucasian individuals that came from Russia, aged roughly 6 to 95. These sequences were also reported in another study, on T cells of mothers and their children. That source adds: A handful of children, together with their three healthy Caucasian mothers, made up the donors.

The TCR comes from a woman aged 40 to 50 in good health. Sequencing input: blood. V is TRBV7-9 and J is TRBJ2-1; D perhaps matches TRBD1 (6 bases). The CDR3 coding sequence is TGTGCCAGCAGCTTAGCGGGGGCCAGGGGTTCCGCCAATGAGCAGTTCTTC. As protein: CASSLAGARGSANEQFF.